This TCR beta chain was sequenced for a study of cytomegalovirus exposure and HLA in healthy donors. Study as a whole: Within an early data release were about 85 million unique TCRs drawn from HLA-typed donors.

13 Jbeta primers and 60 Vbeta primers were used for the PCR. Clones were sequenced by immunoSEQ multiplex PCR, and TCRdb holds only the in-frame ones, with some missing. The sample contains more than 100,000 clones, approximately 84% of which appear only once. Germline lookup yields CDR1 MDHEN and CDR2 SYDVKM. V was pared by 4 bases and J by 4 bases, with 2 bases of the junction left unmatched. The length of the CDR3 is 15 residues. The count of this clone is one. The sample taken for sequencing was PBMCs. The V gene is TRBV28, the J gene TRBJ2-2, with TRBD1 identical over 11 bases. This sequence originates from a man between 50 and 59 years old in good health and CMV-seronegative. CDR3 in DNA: TGTGCCAGCAGTTCGGACAGGGGGCGCACCGGGGAGCTGTTTTTT. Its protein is CASSSDRGRTGELFF.